A selection of T cell receptor beta chains follows, all from one sample in a study of chemoradiotherapy in HPV16-positive cancers. Using immunoSEQ multiplex PCR, the repertoire was profiled, and TCRdb retains in-frame clones only, with some absent. This table has 25,000 to 30,000 clones, 75% to 90% appearing once. The source material was blood, sampled from a patient who underwent chemoradiotherapy. Receptors were obtained from a human donor with HPV-associated anogenital cancer. Both conserved end residues are part of each CDR3. Each record gives: V gene, clone size, J gene, D gene, CDR3 DNA, CDR3 protein. The D gene is left open where the match is weak. Clone size is given for some rows only: seen once, a few or many times, or a class if the clone is expanded.

v_call: TRBV5-1
clone_size: few
j_call: TRBJ1-2
d_call: TRBD1
cdr3_nt: TGCGCCAGCAGCACAGGGGGCAATGGCTACACCTTC
cdr3_aa: CASSTGGNGYTF

v_call: TRBV2
clone_size: few
j_call: TRBJ1-1
d_call: .
cdr3_nt: TGTGCCAGCAGTGGAATAGGCATGAACACTGAAGCTTTCTTT
cdr3_aa: CASSGIGMNTEAFF

v_call: TRBV19
clone_size: .
j_call: TRBJ1-2
d_call: TRBD1
cdr3_nt: TGTGCCAGTAGTATAGCCGGGACAGGGGGCGGCTATGGCTACACCTTC
cdr3_aa: CASSIAGTGGGYGYTF

v_call: TRBV28
clone_size: .
j_call: TRBJ2-5
d_call: TRBD1
cdr3_nt: TGTGCCAGCAGCACAGGGGGCTCGGGGGAGACCCAGTACTTC
cdr3_aa: CASSTGGSGETQYF

v_call: TRBV2
clone_size: .
j_call: TRBJ2-3
d_call: TRBD1
cdr3_nt: TGTGCCAGCAGCAGTTCTCCAGGGGGACCTAGCACAGATACGCAGTATTTT
cdr3_aa: CASSSSPGGPSTDTQYF

v_call: TRBV19
clone_size: few
j_call: TRBJ2-5
d_call: .
cdr3_nt: TGTGCCAGTAGTAGAGGACATCAAGAGACCCAGTACTTC
cdr3_aa: CASSRGHQETQYF

v_call: TRBV19
clone_size: .
j_call: TRBJ2-5
d_call: TRBD2
cdr3_nt: TGTGCCAGTAGTATAGTCGGGGGGAAAGAGACCCAGTACTTC
cdr3_aa: CASSIVGGKETQYF

v_call: TRBV29-1
clone_size: .
j_call: TRBJ2-5
d_call: TRBD1
cdr3_nt: TGCAGCGTTGCAGGGGGAATGGACGAGACCCAGTACTTC
cdr3_aa: CSVAGGMDETQYF

v_call: TRBV7-9
clone_size: .
j_call: TRBJ1-2
d_call: .
cdr3_nt: TGTGCCAGCAGCTTAGTCCCCCATGGCTACACCTTC
cdr3_aa: CASSLVPHGYTF

v_call: TRBV6-5
clone_size: .
j_call: TRBJ1-2
d_call: TRBD1
cdr3_nt: TGTGCCAGCAGTGAAACAGGGGGCTCTGGCTACACCTTC
cdr3_aa: CASSETGGSGYTF

v_call: TRBV4-1
clone_size: .
j_call: TRBJ2-1
d_call: TRBD1
cdr3_nt: TGCGCCAGCAGCTCGACAGGGCGGAACAATGAGCAGTTCTTC
cdr3_aa: CASSSTGRNNEQFF